Detailed here is one T cell receptor beta chain. The antigen is not known. V lost 0 bases to trimming and J lost 0 bases; unmatched junction nucleotides: 4. The CDR3 has 17 residues. Germline assignment: CDR1 LGHNT and CDR2 FRNRAP. This sample was taken from a study of naive and memory T cell subsets. The beta constant-region primer was an equimolar mix of two oligonucleotides covering TRBC1 and TRBC2. Four rounds of PCR amplified the ligated cDNA using nested alpha and beta constant-region primers plus SP2. TCRdb re-called the UMI-ligation and nested PCR reads with MiXCR, one entry per CDR3 protein. The sample has over 110,000 distinct CDR3 sequences; about 20% are singletons. General study findings and limits: A few larger clonotypes appeared in naive repertoires, especially CD8, possibly memory cells re-expressing CD45RA.

Sequencing was carried out using naive CD8+ T cells from blood. This sequence joins TRBV12-5 and TRBJ2-2; TRBD1 matches at 7 bases. This TCR came from a human donor in good health. DNA of the CDR3: TGTGCTAGTGGTTTGGTCCCTACAGGGGCGAACACCGGGGAGCTGTTTTTT. Translating it yields CASGLVPTGANTGELFF.